The 14 T cell receptor beta chains below were found in one sample sequenced in a study of shared clonotypes between healthy human individuals. The method was immunoSEQ multiplex PCR; TCRdb's version includes in-frame clones alone and lacks a portion of them. The table records about 730,000 clones, roughly 72% of them present only once. Sequencing was carried out using memory CD4+ T cells sorted from blood. Noted subset: CD45RA-negative fraction. These receptors were collected from a young woman in good health.

The table lists this clone with a few counts. CDR3 nucleotide sequence: TGTGCCAGCAGCTTCGTAGCAAATGAGCAGTTCTTC. Protein product: CASSFVANEQFF. This chain joins TRBV5-4 and TRBJ2-1; D remains unclear. Per the germline V gene, CDR1 is SGHNT and CDR2 is YYREEE (reference sequence). Between the trimmed V and J ends, which lost 2 bases and 7 bases, there was a span of 7 bases. The CDR3 totals 12 residues.

The chain combines TRBV2 with TRBJ1-1, with D maybe TRBD1 (5 bases). This CDR3 spans 13 amino acids. Deletions cut 6 bases from V and 10 bases from J, with 18 bases between. Germline V lookup: CDR1 SNHLY, CDR2 FYNNEI. The CDR3 DNA sequence: TGTGCCAGCAGATGGGACGGACCTGAGGGAGCTTTCTTT. This translates into CASRWDGPEGAFF.

J is TRBJ2-5 and V is TRBV5-1; 9 bases agree with TRBD1. Trimming took 4 bases from V and 5 from J; bases not matched to a gene: 6. CDR3 length: 14 residues. The germline V gene encodes CDR1 SGHRS and CDR2 YFSETQ. The CDR3 region is CASSRTGVWETQYF. The CDR3 region has the DNA TGCGCCAGCAGCCGGACAGGGGTCTGGGAGACCCAGTACTTC.

This clone has only a few counts. The genes are TRBV9 and TRBJ2-7; D is perhaps TRBD1 or TRBD2 (6 bases each). Trimming removed 0 bases from V and 0 bases from J, with 10 bases in between. The CDR3 sequence is 15 residues long. CDR1 and CDR2 (germline): SGDLS, YYNGEE. CDR3 nucleotides: TGTGCCAGCAGCGTAGCTTCGGGGGCCTCCTACGAGCAGTACTTC. The encoded protein is CASSVASGASYEQYF.

The chain combines TRBV5-1 with TRBJ2-3; 10 bases map to TRBD1. Germline CDR1 and CDR2: SGHRS and YFSETQ. CDR3 length: 14 residues. The V gene end was trimmed by 4 bases and the J gene end by 6 bases; junction bases not matched to a gene: 5. CDR3 region: CASSPGTGADTQYF. The CDR3 DNA reads as TGCGCCAGCAGCCCCGGGACAGGGGCGGATACGCAGTATTTT. Drawing the rest from reference TRBV5-1 and TRBJ2-3, the complete variable domain is KAGVTQTPRYLIKTRGQQVTLSCSPISGHRSVSWYQQTPGQGLQFLFEYFSETQRNKGNFPGRFSGRQFSNSRSEMNVSTLELGDSALYLCASSPGTGADTQYFGPGTRLTVL.

Regarding this clone: This CDR3 is also generated by other DNA sequences in the sample. J is TRBJ2-7 and V is TRBV5-6, with 7 bases matching TRBD1. Trimming removed 2 bases from V and 4 bases from J; junction bases left unmatched: 3. There are 13 residues in the CDR3. Germline CDR1 SGHDT, CDR2 YYEEEE. The CDR3 DNA follows: TGTGCCAGCAGCTTTACAGGGGTGTACGAGCAGTACTTC. As protein: CASSFTGVYEQYF.

The rearrangement links TRBV10-3 to TRBJ2-5, with TRBD1 matching over 8 bases. Looked up from germline, CDR1 is ENHRY and CDR2 is SYGVKD. Trimming removed 8 bases from V and 2 bases from J; junction bases left unmatched: 13. The CDR3 loop spans 16 amino acids. For the CDR3, the DNA is TGTGCCATCGGAAGGGTGGGACAGGAATTACAAGAGACCCAGTACTTC. It translates to CAIGRVGQELQETQYF.

The chain is built from TRBV5-1 and TRBJ2-2; D is possibly TRBD1 (7 bases). V lost 4 bases and J 4 bases, leaving 17 bases between the germline ends. This CDR3 contains 16 residues. Germline V CDR1 and CDR2: SGHRS, YFSETQ. CDR3 nucleotides: TGCGCCAGCAGCCCAGGGGGGACAGTTTTCACCGGGGAGCTGTTTTTT. Translated, it gives CASSPGGTVFTGELFF.

The J gene is TRBJ2-1, the V gene TRBV5-1, with 7 bases fitting TRBD2. The ends lost 3 bases at V and 9 bases at J; junction bases unmatched: 18. CDR3 size: 17 residues. Germline values: CDR1 SGHRS, CDR2 YFSETQ. DNA for the CDR3: TGCGCCAGCAGCTCCCCACAGACTAGCCCAGAACGTCGTGAGCAGTTCTTC. Translated, it gives CASSSPQTSPERREQFF.

The V gene is TRBV6-5, the J gene TRBJ2-3; 8 nucleotides agree with TRBD1. From germline, CDR1 is MNHEY and CDR2 SVGAGI. The junction had 5 bases not matched to a gene; V was cut back by 6 bases and J by 6 bases. The CDR3 sequence is 13 residues long. This CDR3 is CASSRGLVDTQYF. In DNA, the CDR3 is TGTGCCAGCAGCAGGGGGCTGGTGGATACGCAGTATTTT.

V and J are TRBV6-6 and TRBJ2-1, with a weak D call TRBD2 (7 bases). CDR3 length: 15 residues. V lost 2 bases to trimming and J lost 8 bases, with 16 bases between them. Germline V gene data show CDR1 as MNHNY and CDR2 as SVGAGI (reference sequence). The CDR3 is CASSYGGGSVDEQFF. For the CDR3, the DNA is TGTGCCAGCAGTTACGGGGGCGGGAGTGTGGATGAGCAGTTCTTC.

The chain carries TRBV5-4 and TRBJ1-4, with 8 nucleotides matching TRBD1. Germline CDR1 is SGHNT and CDR2 is YYREEE (reference sequence). The V gene end was trimmed by 1 base and the J gene end by 6 bases; junction bases not matched to a gene: 2. CDR3 length equals 14 residues. CDR3 sequence reads: CASSLKTGDEKLFF. The CDR3 region has the DNA TGTGCCAGCAGCTTGAAGACAGGGGATGAAAAACTGTTTTTT.

The J gene is TRBJ2-2, the V gene TRBV2, with TRBD2 matching over 7 bases. CDR1 and CDR2 (germline): SNHLY, FYNNEI. The CDR3 loop spans 15 amino acids. J gave up 3 bases and V 4 bases, and 5 bases lay outside the gene matches. The CDR3 region has the DNA TGTGCCAGCAGTGTTATGAGCGGGGACACCGGGGAGCTGTTTTTT. Residues: CASSVMSGDTGELFF.

V gene TRBV5-1 combines with J gene TRBJ2-1; 12 bases match TRBD2. This CDR3 comprises 17 residues. The germline V gene encodes CDR1 SGHRS and CDR2 YFSETQ. V shed 4 bases and J 7 bases; nucleotides not matched to a gene: 12. The CDR3 DNA reads TGCGCCAGCAGCCGAATTATCCTAGCGGGAGGGCCTAATGAGCAGTTCTTC. It is translated as CASSRIILAGGPNEQFF.